This T cell receptor beta chain was recorded in a study of blood T cell repertoires in COVID-19. Looking at the study overall: Material from acute and convalescent COVID-19 was sourced from the United States, Italy and Spain.

Sequencing used immunoSEQ multiplex PCR; TCRdb keeps in-frame clones, though not all of them. The sample lists 25,000 to 30,000 clones, about 94% occurring once. Sequencing used peripheral blood. This receptor was identified in a human donor with active COVID-19. The donor label of this sample is uncertain.

The CDR3, as DNA: TGTGCCAGCAGCCAAGGCGGGAGTGGTTACAATGAGCAGTTCTTC. This gives the protein CASSQGGSGYNEQFF. The chain uses TRBV3-1 (or the pseudogene TRBV3-2) and TRBJ2-1; 7 bases are a match to TRBD2. With V trimmed by 1 base and J by 4 bases, 4 bases remained unmatched. This CDR3 is 15 amino acids long. CDR1 is LGHDT and CDR2 is YNNKEL in the germline V gene (reference sequence).